A selection of T cell receptor beta chains follows, all from one sample in a study of T cells in Graves' hyperthyroidism and ophthalmopathy. One entry per CDR3 protein results from TCRdb running MiXCR on the multiplex PCR reads. Here the sample spans 490,000 or so distinct CDR3 sequences, approximately 23% being singletons. The specimen sequenced was blood. These receptor sequences come from a woman aged 70-85 years with Graves' ophthalmopathy. The conserved cysteine and the conserved F or W are not part of the CDR3 here. Each record gives: V gene, clone size, J gene, CDR3 protein. Clone size, where shown, is once, few, many, or a class for clones that have expanded.

>TRBV7-7|-|TRBJ2-1
ASPLGGQVYNEQF
>TRBV12-5|few|TRBJ2-4
ASGLVTGGHYKNIQY
>TRBV11-2|many|TRBJ2-3
ASSPSFQDTQY
>TRBV24-1|few|TRBJ2-5
ATSARGKAGQETQY
>TRBV30|few|TRBJ2-3
AWRSASPTQY
>TRBV2|few|TRBJ2-7
ASSDRGWEQY
>TRBV20-1|-|TRBJ2-5
SARGSGKRETQY
>TRBV20-1|-|TRBJ2-3
SAPLAGGTTDTQY
>TRBV10-3|-|TRBJ2-2
AISRGYNTGELF
>TRBV20-1|-|-
SARYGYEQF
>TRBV18|few|TRBJ2-3
ASSLIGDTQY
>TRBV12-3/TRBV12-4|many|TRBJ2-7
ASSFATGAYEQY
>TRBV20-1|few|TRBJ2-1
SARTYNEQF
>TRBV5-1|few|TRBJ2-4
ASSLGQGKNIQY
>TRBV19|-|TRBJ1-1
ASRIGQQNTEAF
>TRBV24-1|few|TRBJ1-1
ATSDPRGQNTEAF
>TRBV20-1|few|TRBJ2-6
SARPSGANVLT
>TRBV7-6|few|TRBJ2-7
ASSLERQAGFTYEQY
>TRBV7-9|many|TRBJ1-2
ASSLAGGYGYT
>TRBV15|many|TRBJ2-1
ATSLPGLAGVEQF
>TRBV20-1|-|TRBJ2-1
SASTVTTRSSYNEQF
>TRBV7-2|few|TRBJ1-2
ASSGTGIRGYT
>TRBV5-1|-|TRBJ1-4
ASSEDGPGEKLF
>TRBV12-3/TRBV12-4|many|TRBJ2-1
ASRMDSSYNEQF
>TRBV20-1|-|TRBJ2-1
SGGGYNEQF
>TRBV20-1|few|TRBJ2-7
SALSNAGLGGSYEQY
>TRBV9|-|TRBJ1-5
ASSVQGENQPQH